This T cell receptor (beta chain) was sequenced in a study of shared clonotypes between healthy human individuals. Study-level results: Naive subsets, compared against memory subsets, generally had larger estimated richness values.

Remarks on this clone: Antigen unknown.

Donors were healthy HIV-negative adults without recently reported acute infections or vaccinations. The CDR3 is 15 amino acids. Between the trimmed V and J ends, which lost 4 bases and 0 bases, there was a span of 12 bases. Germline assignment: CDR1 MNHEY and CDR2 SVGAGI. This was a deep-level run. TCRdb's copy holds only in-frame clones and misses some; the assay was immunoSEQ multiplex PCR. The sample yields 950,000 to 1,100,000 clones, about 75% seen once. This receptor was taken from a man aged 18 to 29 in good health. The chain uses TRBV6-5 and TRBJ1-1, with D uncertain. Sample: memory CD4+ T cells sorted from blood. The subset denotes: CD45RA-negative fraction. The CDR3 sequence: CASSSSRRMNTEAFF. In DNA form, the CDR3 reads TGTGCCAGCAGTTCCTCCAGAAGAATGAACACTGAAGCTTTCTTT.